The clone carrying this T cell receptor beta chain was counted between two and nine times. Its antigen is undetermined. A much larger clone differs from this one at a single base, so this may be a read error. The data belong to a study of T cells in Graves' hyperthyroidism and ophthalmopathy. Findings and caveats of the study: Most expanded thyroid clonotypes above 0.001 recurred in blood.

Uncontrolled infection, other autoimmune disease, pregnancy or lactation led to exclusion. The blood sample was taken at first hyperthyroidism diagnosis, before any ophthalmopathy symptoms. Fresh peripheral blood, 9.5 to 10 ml of it, supplied the PBMCs. Amplification yielded TCR beta CDR3 regions, with RNA transcripts as the source. The TCR CDR3 first-round RT-PCR relied on the HTBI primer set. TCRdb reprocessed the multiplex PCR reads via MiXCR and lists one record per CDR3 protein. The data show nearly 600,000 distinct CDR3 sequences, with about 14% seen just once and under 7% held by the top ten. The clonotype comes from a young woman with Graves' hyperthyroidism that later progressed to Graves' ophthalmopathy. The sequencing input was blood.

In nucleotides, the CDR3 is TGTGCCAGCAGCTTAGTGTACCAAGAGACCCAGTACTTC. This encodes CASSLVYQETQYF. The chain combines TRBV11-3 with TRBJ2-5, with D uncertain. This CDR3 is 13 amino acids long. Germline V gene lookup returns CDR1 SGHNT and CDR2 YENEEA. V shed 1 base and J shed 0 bases, with 3 bases lying between them.